The 30 T cell receptor beta chains below all came from one sample that was sequenced in a study of control samples from healthy donors and cancer patients. Repertoires were generated with immunoSEQ multiplex PCR, while TCRdb's copy carries only in-frame clones and drops some. The sample carries about 95,000 clones, around four fifths recorded once. The source material was blood. Receptors were obtained from a man in his thirties or forties in good health.

This sequence joins TRBV3-1 (or the pseudogene TRBV3-2) and TRBJ1-4; 10 nucleotides line up with TRBD1. CDR1 and CDR2 from the germline V gene are LGHDT and YNNKEL (reference sequence). With V trimmed by 6 bases and J by 2 bases, 12 bases remained unmatched. The CDR3 has 18 residues. Here the CDR3 reads CASSPPPGQGYTNEKLFF. CDR3 coding DNA: TGTGCCAGCAGTCCACCCCCGGGACAGGGGTACACTAATGAAAAACTGTTTTTT.

J is TRBJ2-6 and V is TRBV9; D possibly corresponds to TRBD2 (5 bases). There are 17 residues in the CDR3. V was cut by 3 bases and J by 1 base, with 14 bases left in between. The germline V gene has CDR1 SGDLS and CDR2 YYNGEE. DNA of the CDR3: TGTGCCAGCAGCGGAGAGAGGGTAGGGTCTGGGGCCAACGTCCTGACTTTC. Translated: CASSGERVGSGANVLTF. The whole variable domain, filled in from reference TRBV9 and TRBJ2-6, reads DSGVTQTPKHLITATGQRVTLRCSPRSGDLSVYWYQQSLDQGLQFLIQYYNGEERAKGNILERFSAQQFPDLHSELNLSSLELGDSALYFCASSGERVGSGANVLTFGAGSRLTVL.

The chain combines TRBV6-5 with TRBJ1-6, with 8 bases that match TRBD1. The CDR3 is made up of 14 amino acids. V was clipped by 6 bases and J by 7 bases; unmatched bases: 5. CDR1 and CDR2 from the germline V gene are MNHEY and SVGAGI. The CDR3 DNA is TGTGCCAGCAGGATGGGACAGGAAAATTCACCCCTCCACTTT. Encoded protein: CASRMGQENSPLHF.

The V and J genes are TRBV7-8 and TRBJ2-7; a weak D match, TRBD2 (6 bases). The CDR3 extends over 16 amino acids. V lost 4 bases and J lost 6, with 22 bases in between. The germline CDR1 and CDR2 sequences are SGHVS and FQNEAQ. The DNA of the CDR3 is TGTGCCAGCAGCTCCGATCGGGGGTCACCCCTGGTCGAGCAGTACTTC. As protein: CASSSDRGSPLVEQYF. The entire variable domain, with the rest obtained from reference TRBV7-8 and TRBJ2-7, is as follows: GAGVSQSPRYKVAKRGQDVALRCDPISGHVSLFWYQQALGQGPEFLTYFQNEAQLDKSGLPSDRFFAERPEGSVSTLKIQRTQQEDSAVYLCASSSDRGSPLVEQYFGPGTRLTVT.

The sample holds one count of this clone. V is TRBV28 and J is TRBJ1-6; a possible D gene is TRBD1 (5 bases). The CDR3 length is 15 residues. The germline gives CDR1 MDHEN, CDR2 SYDVKM. The V end was cut by 2 bases, the J end by 10 bases, with 15 bases between. This chain's CDR3 is CASSLGDRETSPLHF. The CDR3 nucleotides read TGTGCCAGCAGTTTAGGTGACAGAGAGACATCACCCCTCCACTTT. The full variable domain, with the rest looked up from reference TRBV28 and TRBJ1-6, is DVKVTQSSRYLVKRTGEKVFLECVQDMDHENMFWYRQDPGLGLRLIYFSYDVKMKEKGDIPEGYSVSREKKERFSLILESASTNQTSMYLCASSLGDRETSPLHFGNGTRLTVT.

The chain uses TRBV6-4 and TRBJ1-1; D perhaps matches TRBD1 (5 bases). CDR3 length: 13 amino acids. Deletions cut 5 bases from V and 4 bases from J, with 11 bases between. The germline CDR1 and CDR2 sequences are MRHNA and SNTAGT. This CDR3 is CASSQGRGTEAFF. The CDR3 bases are TGTGCCAGCAGTCAGGGTAGGGGCACTGAAGCTTTCTTT.

The count of this clone is one. V gene TRBV6-1 combines with J gene TRBJ2-7; 9 nucleotides align to TRBD1. CDR3 length equals 16 residues. Germline CDR1 is MNHNS and CDR2 is SASEGT. J lost 2 bases, V lost 2 bases, and 7 bases had no gene match. For the CDR3, the DNA is TGTGCCAGCAGTGAATGGAAGACAGGGGGGACCTACGAGCAGTACTTC. Translating it yields CASSEWKTGGTYEQYF.

With respect to this clone: This specimen includes other DNA sequences encoding the same CDR3. The chain joins TRBV7-9 to TRBJ2-7; tentatively, D is TRBD2 (5 bases). The V end lost 0 bases, the J end lost 4 bases, and 7 bases lay between the germline ends. The CDR3 contains 13 residues. Per germline, CDR1 SEHNR and CDR2 FQNEAQ (reference sequence). The CDR3 is CASSLAGSYEQYF. The CDR3 DNA is TGTGCCAGCAGCTTAGCAGGGAGTTACGAGCAGTACTTC.

This clone was seen only a few times. This chain's CDR3 is CAWSVVERVGYTF. The CDR3 bases are TGTGCCTGGAGTGTAGTTGAGAGGGTAGGCTACACCTTC. The genes are TRBV30 and TRBJ1-2, with D uncertain. The V and J ends lost 0 bases and 8 bases respectively, with 13 bases between them. CDR1 is GTSNPN and CDR2 is SVGIG in the germline V gene (reference sequence). This CDR3 has 13 residues.

The rearrangement links TRBV7-9 to TRBJ2-3, with a weak D call TRBD2 (7 bases). V shed 1 base and J shed 8 bases, with 16 bases lying between them. The CDR3 length is 15 residues. The germline V gene encodes CDR1 SEHNR and CDR2 FQNEAQ (reference sequence). The CDR3 reads CASSLGSGGPGTQYF. The CDR3 DNA sequence: TGTGCCAGCAGCTTAGGCTCCGGGGGGCCAGGTACGCAGTATTTT.

The gene calls are TRBV10-2 and TRBJ2-7, with TRBD2 matching 10 bases. The CDR3 has 14 amino acids. Germline V lookup: CDR1 WSHSY, CDR2 SAAADI. After removal of 6 bases from V and 3 bases from J, the junction contained 5 bases not matched to a gene. The CDR3 loop is CASSHLAGDYEQYF. The CDR3 DNA follows: TGCGCCAGCAGCCATCTAGCGGGGGACTACGAGCAGTACTTC.

This rearrangement joins TRBV30 to TRBJ1-1; D remains unclear. The CDR3 is 10 amino acids. Trimming shortened V by 5 bases and J by 6 bases, and 7 bases separated the two germline ends. CDR1 and CDR2 from the germline V gene are GTSNPN and SVGIG (reference sequence). The CDR3 protein is CAWGRAEAFF. CDR3 bases: TGTGCCTGGGGGCGAGCTGAAGCTTTCTTT.

The chain employs TRBV9 and TRBJ1-2; maybe TRBD1 (6 bases). Germline V gene sequence: CDR1 SGDLS, CDR2 YYNGEE. CDR3 size: 14 residues. The V end lost 0 bases, the J end lost 8 bases, and 14 bases lay between the germline ends. The CDR3 region has the DNA TGTGCCAGCAGCGTAGCAGGGACACGGGTCGGCTACACCTTC. Translation gives CASSVAGTRVGYTF.

The chain recombines TRBV7-9 with TRBJ2-2; 9 positions match TRBD1. Germline trimming cut 3 bases from V and 3 bases from J; bases unmatched to any gene: 2. Germline CDR1 and CDR2: SEHNR and FQNEAQ (reference sequence). CDR3 length: 15 amino acids. Here the CDR3 DNA reads TGTGCCAGCAGCTTCGGGACAGGGTACACCGGGGAGCTGTTTTTT. Translated, it gives CASSFGTGYTGELFF. Using reference TRBV7-9 and TRBJ2-2 for the parts outside the CDR3, the full variable domain is DTGVSQNPRHKITKRGQNVTFRCDPISEHNRLYWYRQTLGQGPEFLTYFQNEAQLEKSRLLSDRFSAERPKGSFSTLEIQRTEQGDSAMYLCASSFGTGYTGELFFGEGSRLTVL.

The rearrangement links TRBV6-1 to TRBJ2-1; D unresolved. Trimming removed 3 bases at V and 10 bases at J, with 19 bases between. The length of the CDR3 is 15 residues. From germline, CDR1 is MNHNS and CDR2 SASEGT. In nucleotides, the CDR3 is TGTGCCAGCAGTGACGCCATTACACCGGGTTACGAGCAGTTCTTC. This translates into CASSDAITPGYEQFF.

The chain employs TRBV12-3 or TRBV12-4 and TRBJ1-1, with 11 bases matching TRBD1. V lost 8 bases and J lost 11; bases outside the gene matches: 4. There are 11 residues in the CDR3. The CDR3 bases are TGTGCCAGCGAGCGGGACAGGGGGGCTTTCTTT. This translates into CASERDRGAFF.

This chain links TRBV6-1 with TRBJ1-2, with no clear D. The germline gives CDR1 MNHNS, CDR2 SASEGT. V lost 1 base and J lost 1, with 4 bases in between. This CDR3 is built from 13 residues. The CDR3 DNA reads TGTGCCAGCAGTGAAGAACTTAACTATGGCTACACCTTC. Its protein is CASSEELNYGYTF.

This clone was seen a single time. The chain couples TRBV5-1 to TRBJ2-7; D may be TRBD1 or TRBD2 (7 bases each). Germline V gene sequence: CDR1 SGHRS, CDR2 YFSETQ. This CDR3 has 12 residues. Trimming stripped 7 bases from V and 4 bases from J, with 12 bases between. The CDR3 sequence: CASSGGGYEQYF. Here the CDR3 DNA reads TGCGCCAGCTCAGGGGGGGGATACGAGCAGTACTTC. The full variable domain, completed using reference TRBV5-1 and TRBJ2-7, is KAGVTQTPRYLIKTRGQQVTLSCSPISGHRSVSWYQQTPGQGLQFLFEYFSETQRNKGNFPGRFSGRQFSNSRSEMNVSTLELGDSALYLCASSGGGYEQYFGPGTRLTVT.

The chain is built from TRBV25-1 and TRBJ1-1; TRBD1 agrees at 8 bases. With 1 base clipped from V and 9 bases from J, the junction kept 10 bases outside the gene matches. This CDR3 has 15 amino acids. Looked up from germline, CDR1 is MGHDK and CDR2 is SYGVNS. The CDR3 nucleotides are TGTGCCAGCAGTGAATCTGGAAGTGGACAGGGAAAAGCTTTCTTT. Translation gives CASSESGSGQGKAFF.

The genes are TRBV2 and TRBJ2-7; 8 bases fit TRBD1. The CDR3 sequence is 14 residues long. CDR1 is SNHLY, CDR2 FYNNEI, per germline. The V gene end was trimmed by 7 bases and the J gene end by 0 bases; junction bases not matched to a gene: 5. The CDR3 region is CASTRQGNSYEQYF. As DNA, the CDR3 is TGTGCCAGCACCCGACAGGGGAACTCCTACGAGCAGTACTTC.

The chain has TRBV5-4 and TRBJ1-1, with a tentative D call TRBD1 (6 bases). This CDR3 comprises 13 residues. In germline, CDR1 is SGHNT, CDR2 YYREEE (reference sequence). V was clipped by 4 bases and J by 8 bases, with 15 bases between them. CDR3 in amino acids: CASSTGDTLEAFF. The CDR3 DNA reads TGTGCCAGCAGCACGGGGGACACCCTGGAAGCTTTCTTT.

The rearrangement uses TRBV7-9 and TRBJ2-2, with D unresolved. V was pared by 1 base and J by 4 bases, with 7 bases between. Germline V gene data show CDR1 as SEHNR and CDR2 as FQNEAQ (reference sequence). The CDR3 consists of 14 residues. CDR3 sequence: CASSLVVGTGELFF. The DNA for the CDR3 is TGTGCCAGCAGCTTAGTGGTGGGCACCGGGGAGCTGTTTTTT.

The V gene is TRBV28, the J gene TRBJ1-2, with TRBD1 identical over 8 bases. V lost 5 bases, J lost 4 bases, and 6 bases stayed unmatched. The CDR3 extends over 14 amino acids. Per germline, CDR1 MDHEN and CDR2 SYDVKM. CDR3 DNA sequence: TGTGCCAGCAGTCCTACAGGGGGAATCTATGGCTACACCTTC. Encoded protein: CASSPTGGIYGYTF.

The chain employs TRBV28 and TRBJ2-7; D might be TRBD1 (5 bases). This CDR3 is built from 15 residues. The V end lost 7 bases, the J end lost 5 bases, and 21 bases lay between the germline ends. The germline V gene encodes CDR1 MDHEN and CDR2 SYDVKM. The CDR3 region is CASNPTDLRSNEQYF. DNA for the CDR3: TGTGCCAGCAACCCGACAGACCTACGATCTAACGAGCAGTACTTC.

This clone showed up just once. J is TRBJ2-7 and V is TRBV30; weak D call: TRBD2 (6 bases). The germline CDR1 and CDR2 sequences are GTSNPN and SVGIG (reference sequence). The ends were cut back, 5 bases at V and 0 bases at J, with 14 bases in the middle. The CDR3 runs 14 residues. The DNA of the CDR3 is TGTGCCTGGGGGAGGACACGCAGCTCCTACGAGCAGTACTTC. This codes for CAWGRTRSSYEQYF.

This clone was seen a few times. This rearrangement joins TRBV14 to TRBJ1-6; 7 nucleotides match TRBD1. The V gene's germline CDR1 is SGHDN and CDR2 FVKESK. This CDR3 has 15 residues. Trimming removed 3 bases from V and 9 bases from J; junction bases left unmatched: 8. The CDR3 here is CASSQQQGQASPLHF. In nucleotides, the CDR3 is TGTGCCAGCAGCCAGCAACAGGGGCAGGCTTCACCCCTCCACTTT.

CDR3 sequence reads: CARRFSGGAGTGELFF. The CDR3 bases are TGTGCCCGCCGTTTTAGCGGGGGGGCGGGCACCGGGGAGCTGTTTTTT. V gene TRBV6-5 combines with J gene TRBJ2-2; 11 nucleotides agree with TRBD2. Trimming at V came to 11 bases and at J to 4 bases, leaving 12 bases not matched to a gene. The germline V gene encodes CDR1 MNHEY and CDR2 SVGAGI. The CDR3 spans 16 residues.

The chain links TRBV11-3 to TRBJ1-2; tentative D call: TRBD1 (6 bases). The CDR3 runs 14 residues. In germline, CDR1 is SGHNT, CDR2 YENEEA. V gave up 2 bases and J gave up 1 base, with 8 bases separating them. The CDR3 nucleotides are TGTGCCAGCAGCTTAAAAGGGGGTAACTATGGCTACACCTTC. This sequence encodes CASSLKGGNYGYTF.

The chain joins TRBV7-3 to TRBJ2-3; D ambiguous. This CDR3 is 13 amino acids long. V dropped 2 bases and J dropped 5 bases, with 8 bases sitting between them. Germline V lookup: CDR1 SGHTA, CDR2 FQGTGA. CDR3 nucleotide sequence: TGTGCCAGCAGCTTATCCCGAGGAGATACGCAGTATTTT. Protein sequence: CASSLSRGDTQYF.

The chain joins TRBV11-2 to TRBJ1-4; D gene uncertain. V shed 0 bases and J shed 11 bases, with 10 bases lying between them. Germline CDR1 reads SGHAT; CDR2 reads FQNNGV. This CDR3 is built from 13 residues. The CDR3 here is CASSLERGNKLFF. Written as DNA, the CDR3 is TGTGCCAGCAGCTTAGAACGCGGAAATAAACTGTTTTTT.